This T cell receptor beta chain was retrieved from a study of cytomegalovirus exposure and HLA in healthy donors. Study-level findings and limits: One later analysis reportedly identified an Asian-associated ancestry cluster that showed fewer N-insertions than the roughly 600-donor mean. Presence/absence analyses assumed roughly uniform sequencing depth across donors.

Samples came from healthy bone marrow donors. Both 60 Vbeta primers and 13 Jbeta primers went into the PCR. This table comes from immunoSEQ multiplex PCR, and its TCRdb copy is limited to in-frame clones, with some not included. The sample includes tens of thousands of clones, under 80% of them seen just once. Details on this clone: What it recognizes is unknown.

V dropped 0 bases and J dropped 0 bases, with 9 bases sitting between them. This CDR3 contains 15 residues. CDR1 is LGHNA, CDR2 YSLEER, per germline. The source material was PBMCs. The genes are TRBV4-3 and TRBJ2-7; D is ambiguous. The sequence was collected from a male donor in good health and CMV-seropositive. The CDR3 coding sequence is TGCGCCAGCAGCCAAGAGCACAGTCTCTCCTACGAGCAGTACTTC. Protein product: CASSQEHSLSYEQYF.